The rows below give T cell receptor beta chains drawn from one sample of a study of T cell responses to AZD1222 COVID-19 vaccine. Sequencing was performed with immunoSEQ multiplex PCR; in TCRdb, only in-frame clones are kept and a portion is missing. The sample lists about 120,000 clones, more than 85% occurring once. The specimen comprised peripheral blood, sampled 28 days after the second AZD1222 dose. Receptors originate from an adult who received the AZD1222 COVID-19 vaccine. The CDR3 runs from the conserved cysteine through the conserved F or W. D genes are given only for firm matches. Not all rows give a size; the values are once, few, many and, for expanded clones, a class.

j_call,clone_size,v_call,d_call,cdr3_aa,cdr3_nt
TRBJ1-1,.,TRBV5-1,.,CASSPTTVYTEAFF,TGCGCCAGCAGTCCGACAACCGTTTATACTGAAGCTTTCTTT
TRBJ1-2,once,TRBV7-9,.,CASSWNQGPGYTF,TGTGCCAGCAGCTGGAACCAGGGGCCGGGCTACACCTTC
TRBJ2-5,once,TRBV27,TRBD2,CASSPQRPSGGARETQYF,TGTGCCAGCAGTCCCCAGCGGCCTAGCGGGGGGGCGAGGGAGACCCAGTACTTC
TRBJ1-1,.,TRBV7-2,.,CASSSLGGNTEAFF,TGTGCCAGCAGCTCTTTGGGTGGAAACACTGAAGCTTTCTTT
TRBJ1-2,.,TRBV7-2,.,CASSSRQYQGYTF,TGTGCCAGCAGCTCCCGACAATATCAGGGCTACACCTTC
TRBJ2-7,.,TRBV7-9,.,CASSNGPGEQYF,TGTGCCAGCAGCAACGGGCCCGGCGAGCAGTACTTC
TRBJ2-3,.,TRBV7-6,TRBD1,CASSLGRTGLADTQYF,TGTGCCAGCAGCTTAGGGAGGACAGGGCTGGCGGATACGCAGTATTTT
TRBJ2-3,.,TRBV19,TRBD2,CASSFSTSGRANTQYF,TGTGCCAGTAGTTTTTCGACTAGCGGGAGGGCCAATACGCAGTATTTT
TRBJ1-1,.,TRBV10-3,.,CASTRDSDAEAFF,TGTGCCAGCACCAGGGACTCGGACGCTGAAGCTTTCTTT
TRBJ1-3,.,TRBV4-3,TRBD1,CASSQTGGSGNTIYF,TGCGCCAGCAGCCAGACAGGGGGCTCTGGAAACACCATATATTTT
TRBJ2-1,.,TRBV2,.,CASTRDRRVSYNEQFF,TGTGCCAGCACTCGAGACAGACGCGTCTCCTACAATGAGCAGTTCTTC
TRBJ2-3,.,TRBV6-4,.,CASSALIADTQYF,TGTGCCAGCAGTGCCCTAATCGCAGATACGCAGTATTTT
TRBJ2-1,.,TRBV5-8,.,CASSLVPLAGNEQFF,TGTGCCAGCAGCTTGGTCCCACTAGCCGGCAATGAGCAGTTCTTC
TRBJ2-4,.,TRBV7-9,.,CASSLAGVGGAKNIQYF,TGTGCCAGCAGCTTAGCGGGGGTTGGGGGAGCCAAAAACATTCAGTACTTC
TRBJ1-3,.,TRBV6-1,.,CASSERAGNTIYF,TGTGCCAGCAGTGAAAGGGCGGGAAACACCATATATTTT
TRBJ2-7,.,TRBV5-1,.,CASSLDGAFRGGSTPYEQYF,TGCGCCAGCAGCTTGGATGGGGCTTTTAGGGGGGGGAGTACACCCTACGAGCAGTACTTC
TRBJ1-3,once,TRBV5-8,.,CASSLDREGSGNTIYF,TGTGCCAGCAGCTTGGATCGGGAGGGTTCTGGAAACACCATATATTTT
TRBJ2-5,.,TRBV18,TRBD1,CASSPGTGYQETQYF,TGTGCCAGCTCACCGGGGACAGGGTACCAAGAGACCCAGTACTTC
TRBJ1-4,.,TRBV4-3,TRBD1,CASSLIDRDEKLFF,TGCGCCAGCAGCCTTATCGACAGGGATGAAAAACTGTTTTTT
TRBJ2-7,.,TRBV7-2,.,CASNTRIGYEQYF,TGTGCCAGCAACACTAGGATCGGCTACGAGCAGTACTTC
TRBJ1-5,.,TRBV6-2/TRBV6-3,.,CASSPAPGEGPQHF,TGTGCCAGCAGTCCCGCGCCAGGCGAAGGGCCCCAGCATTTT
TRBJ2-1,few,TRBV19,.,CASSIGLHSYNEQFF,TGTGCCAGTAGTATAGGACTACACTCCTACAATGAGCAGTTCTTC
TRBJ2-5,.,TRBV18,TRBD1,CASSPTGTGGETQYF,TGTGCCAGCTCACCAACCGGGACAGGGGGCGAGACCCAGTACTTC
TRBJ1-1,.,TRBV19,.,CASSIDPADMNTEAFF,TGTGCCAGTAGTATAGATCCCGCAGACATGAACACTGAAGCTTTCTTT
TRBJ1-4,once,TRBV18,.,CASSPKSDILWGKLFF,TGTGCCAGCTCACCAAAGAGTGACATCCTTTGGGGAAAACTGTTTTTT
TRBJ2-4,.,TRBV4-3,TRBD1,CASSQEVVSTGQGIAKNIQYF,TGCGCCAGCAGCCAAGAGGTAGTTTCAACAGGACAGGGAATAGCCAAAAACATTCAGTACTTC
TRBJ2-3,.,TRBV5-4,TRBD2,CASSFSSGIGDTQYF,TGTGCCAGCAGCTTCTCTAGCGGGATAGGAGATACGCAGTATTTT
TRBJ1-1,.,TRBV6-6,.,CASSSIMNTEAFF,TGTGCCAGCAGTTCTATTATGAACACTGAAGCTTTCTTT
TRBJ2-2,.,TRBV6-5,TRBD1,CASSKRGRDTGELFF,TGTGCCAGCAGTAAAAGGGGGCGCGACACCGGGGAGCTGTTTTTT
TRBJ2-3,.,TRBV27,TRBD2,CASSFSAGVNPVTDTQYF,TGTGCCAGCAGTTTTTCAGCGGGAGTTAACCCCGTCACAGATACGCAGTATTTT
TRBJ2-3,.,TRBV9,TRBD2,CASRASGGATDTQYF,TGTGCCAGCAGGGCAAGCGGGGGGGCGACAGATACGCAGTATTTT
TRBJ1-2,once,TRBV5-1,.,CASTEQPGNYGYTF,TGCGCCAGCACCGAACAGCCCGGGAACTATGGCTACACCTTC
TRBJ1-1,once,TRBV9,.,CASSVSPDINTEAFF,TGTGCCAGCAGCGTTTCACCCGATATTAACACTGAAGCTTTCTTT
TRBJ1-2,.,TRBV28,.,CASSFQLEGRGYTF,TGTGCCAGCAGTTTCCAGCTCGAGGGTCGCGGCTACACCTTC
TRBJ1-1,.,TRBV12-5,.,CASGLQKDTEAFF,TGTGCTAGTGGTTTGCAAAAGGACACTGAAGCTTTCTTT
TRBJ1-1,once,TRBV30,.,CAWSELVTENTEAFF,TGTGCCTGGAGTGAGTTGGTTACAGAGAACACTGAAGCTTTCTTT
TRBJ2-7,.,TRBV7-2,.,CASSPGPNPAYEQYF,TGTGCCAGCAGCCCCGGTCCGAACCCGGCCTACGAGCAGTACTTC
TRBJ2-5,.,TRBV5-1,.,CASSLWTDLRETQYF,TGCGCCAGCAGCTTGTGGACAGACCTCCGAGAGACCCAGTACTTC
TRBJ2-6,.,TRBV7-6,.,CASSSPNSRNVLTF,TGTGCCAGCAGCTCACCCAACTCCCGCAACGTCCTGACTTTC
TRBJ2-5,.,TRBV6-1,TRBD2,CASSERLAGGRTQYF,TGTGCCAGCAGTGAACGGCTAGCGGGAGGGCGGACCCAGTACTTC
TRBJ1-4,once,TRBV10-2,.,CASSESRNEKLFF,TGCGCCAGCAGTGAGTCGAGGAATGAAAAACTGTTTTTT
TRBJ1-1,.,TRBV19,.,CASSLGAGVNTEAFF,TGTGCCAGTAGTTTAGGTGCGGGGGTGAACACTGAAGCTTTCTTT
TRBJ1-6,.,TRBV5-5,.,CASSSSDRGNSPLHF,TGTGCCAGCAGCTCATCGGACAGAGGCAATTCACCCCTCCACTTT
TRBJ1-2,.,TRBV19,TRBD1,CASSDRDRAFGYTF,TGTGCCAGTAGCGACCGGGACAGGGCGTTTGGCTACACCTTC
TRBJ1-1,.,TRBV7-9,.,CASSGQIEAFF,TGTGCCAGCAGCGGACAGATTGAAGCTTTCTTT
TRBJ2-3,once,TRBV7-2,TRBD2,CASRLASGTITDTQYF,TGTGCCAGCAGGCTTGCCAGCGGGACTATCACAGATACGCAGTATTTT
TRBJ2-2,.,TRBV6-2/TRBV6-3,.,CASSYFTGELFF,TGTGCCAGCAGTTACTTTACCGGGGAGCTGTTTTTT
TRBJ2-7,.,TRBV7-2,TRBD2,CASSLVRQPGLAETYEQYF,TGTGCCAGCAGCTTAGTGCGACAGCCCGGACTAGCGGAAACCTACGAGCAGTACTTC
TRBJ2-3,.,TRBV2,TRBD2,CASRGLKQTSGGADTQYF,TGTGCCAGCAGGGGACTTAAACAGACTAGCGGGGGGGCAGATACGCAGTATTTT
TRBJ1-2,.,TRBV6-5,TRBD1,CASSYSRQGTGYTF,TGTGCCAGCAGTTACTCCCGACAGGGGACTGGCTACACCTTC
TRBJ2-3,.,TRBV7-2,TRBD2,CASSLQRGGTDTQYF,TGTGCCAGCAGCTTACAGCGGGGGGGCACAGATACGCAGTATTTT
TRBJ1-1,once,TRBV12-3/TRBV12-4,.,CATSYTTDTEAFF,TGTGCCACATCATATACTACGGACACTGAAGCTTTCTTT
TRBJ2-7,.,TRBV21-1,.,CASSNRHNSYEQYF,TGTGCCAGCAGCAATCGCCACAACTCCTACGAGCAGTACTTC
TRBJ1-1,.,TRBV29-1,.,CSVTSDQGTEAFF,TGCAGCGTTACGTCAGATCAGGGGACTGAAGCTTTCTTT
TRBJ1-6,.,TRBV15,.,CATGTRATGSPLHF,TGTGCCACCGGGACAAGGGCTACGGGTTCACCCCTCCACTTT
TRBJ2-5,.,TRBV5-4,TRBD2,CASSLPGLAGGETQYF,TGTGCCAGCAGCTTACCTGGACTAGCGGGAGGAGAGACCCAGTACTTC
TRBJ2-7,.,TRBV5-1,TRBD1,CASSYPGQSLDEQYF,TGCGCCAGCAGTTACCCGGGACAGTCCCTTGACGAGCAGTACTTC